The 20 T cell receptor beta chains reported below all come from one sample, sequenced in a study of CXCR3-negative and CXCR3-positive naive CD8 T cells. The study's findings and limits: CXCR3-positive naive cells had more hydrophobic TRB CDR3s than CXCR3-negative naive cells.

Carrying UMI labels, the TRB cDNA libraries were prepared through 5' RACE. TCRdb reprocessed the 5' RACE reads and keeps a single row for each CDR3 protein, giving no DNA. This sample lists just under 90,000 distinct CDR3 sequences; its ten largest clones have less than 0.85%. No antigen has been identified for these receptors. Input material: naive CXCR3+ CD8+ T cells from blood. Subset reported: CD45RO-CCR7+CD27+CD95- naive CD8+ T cells expressing CXCR3 (TNR3+). The receptors come from a human donor in good health. Some clones in this sample may be carry-over from other donors' samples.

The chain recombines TRBV29-1 with TRBJ2-7; TCRdb's assignment of TRBD2 cannot be checked, as there is no DNA. CDR1 SQVTM and CDR2 ANQGSEA come from the germline V gene. This CDR3 contains 12 residues. The CDR3 is CSAGDLPYEQYF.

The V call is TRBV20-1, the J call TRBJ2-1; the D call of TRBD2 rests on TCRdb alone, since no DNA is present to check it. Germline CDR1 DFQATT, CDR2 SNEGSKA (reference sequence). The CDR3 is 12 residues long. The CDR3 region is CSATLARNEQFF.

The chain uses TRBV5-1 and TRBJ2-1; the TCRdb D gene call, TRBD2, has no DNA to confirm it. There are 16 residues in the CDR3. The germline CDR1 and CDR2 sequences are SGHRS and YFSETQ. The CDR3 loop reads CASSLELEAPYNEQFF.

V gene TRBV7-8 combines with J gene TRBJ1-1. The CDR3 loop spans 14 amino acids. Germline-derived CDR1 and CDR2 are SGHVS and FQNEAQ. The CDR3 loop reads CASSLSRGNTEAFF.

The gene calls are TRBV5-1 and TRBJ1-1. Looked up from germline, CDR1 is SGHRS and CDR2 is YFSETQ. This CDR3 region has 14 residues. This chain's CDR3 is CASSLGGENTEAFF.

This chain connects TRBV3-1 to TRBJ2-1. Germline lookup yields CDR1 LGHDT and CDR2 YNNKEL (reference sequence). The CDR3 sequence is 14 residues long. The CDR3 spells CASSQDETILEQFF.

The V gene is TRBV6-6, the J gene TRBJ2-1. This CDR3 has 15 amino acids. The germline V gene encodes CDR1 MNHNY and CDR2 SVGAGI (reference sequence). The CDR3 spells CASRLLGDSYNEQFF.

The chain couples TRBV28 to TRBJ2-7; lacking DNA, the TRBD2 call made by TCRdb goes unchecked. This CDR3 has 16 amino acids. Germline loops: CDR1 MDHEN, CDR2 SYDVKM. The CDR3 reads CASSPPGLSRNHEQYF.

The chain joins TRBV11-2 to TRBJ2-3; the D call of TRBD2 rests on TCRdb alone, since no DNA is present to check it. Germline lookup yields CDR1 SGHAT and CDR2 FQNNGV. The CDR3 length is 16 residues. CDR3 sequence: CASSRLSGTFTDTQYF.

This chain links TRBV28 with TRBJ2-7; TCRdb indicates TRBD1, and absent DNA this call remains unverified. Per the germline V gene, CDR1 is MDHEN and CDR2 is SYDVKM. The CDR3 runs 12 residues. The CDR3 sequence is CASSKQGYEQYF.

V gene TRBV4-1 combines with J gene TRBJ1-2; the TRBD1 assignment by TCRdb is unverifiable without DNA. The CDR3 totals 21 residues. Germline lookup yields CDR1 MGHRA and CDR2 YSYEKL. The CDR3 sequence is CASSRENAPHLDREGNYGYTF.

The chain couples TRBV4-1 to TRBJ2-3; TCRdb indicates TRBD2, and absent DNA this call remains unverified. The CDR3 runs to 17 residues. Germline V lookup: CDR1 MGHRA, CDR2 YSYEKL. The CDR3 here is CASSQDLLRGGADTQYF.

The CDR3 reads CASSSASNPGNEQFF. The V and J genes are TRBV11-3 and TRBJ2-1; TCRdb's D call, TRBD1, is unchecked because there is no DNA. CDR1 is SGHNT and CDR2 is YENEEA in the germline V gene. The CDR3 contains 15 residues.

The V gene is TRBV3-1, the J gene TRBJ2-2; the D gene TCRdb calls, TRBD2, cannot be checked with no DNA. This CDR3 is 19 amino acids long. Germline CDR1 reads LGHDT; CDR2 reads YNNKEL (reference sequence). The chain's CDR3 is CASSQAEDMAGWHTGELFF.

V and J are TRBV9 and TRBJ2-5; without DNA, the TCRdb call of TRBD1 cannot be checked. The germline gives CDR1 SGDLS, CDR2 YYNGEE. The CDR3 has 15 residues. CDR3 amino acids: CASSPTGTGQETQYF.

V is TRBV29-1 and J is TRBJ2-3; TCRdb's assignment of TRBD2 cannot be checked, as there is no DNA. Germline CDR1 reads SQVTM; CDR2 reads ANQGSEA. This CDR3 is built from 15 residues. The CDR3 sequence: CSVESSGGRGDTQYF.

The J gene is TRBJ2-3, the V gene TRBV28; no DNA is available, so the TRBD2 call from TCRdb remains unchecked. The germline gives CDR1 MDHEN, CDR2 SYDVKM. The CDR3 runs to 15 residues. This CDR3 reads CASRSGPYLGDTQYF.

CDR3 sequence reads: CAGTSGPFNEQFF. The rearrangement links TRBV28 to TRBJ2-1; TCRdb lists TRBD2, though no DNA is available to test this call. The CDR3 length is 13 residues. In germline, CDR1 is MDHEN, CDR2 SYDVKM.

This sequence joins TRBV28 and TRBJ2-5; TCRdb reports TRBD2, a call that lacks DNA to check it against. Germline CDR1 and CDR2: MDHEN and SYDVKM. The CDR3 runs to 20 residues. The CDR3 is CASSFEGIQKAGGPRETQYF.

This rearrangement joins TRBV27 to TRBJ2-7; TCRdb selects TRBD1, and the lack of DNA leaves this call unchecked. This CDR3 is 14 amino acids long. Per the germline V gene, CDR1 is MNHEY and CDR2 is SMNVEV (reference sequence). CDR3 sequence reads: CASSSGGASYEQYF.